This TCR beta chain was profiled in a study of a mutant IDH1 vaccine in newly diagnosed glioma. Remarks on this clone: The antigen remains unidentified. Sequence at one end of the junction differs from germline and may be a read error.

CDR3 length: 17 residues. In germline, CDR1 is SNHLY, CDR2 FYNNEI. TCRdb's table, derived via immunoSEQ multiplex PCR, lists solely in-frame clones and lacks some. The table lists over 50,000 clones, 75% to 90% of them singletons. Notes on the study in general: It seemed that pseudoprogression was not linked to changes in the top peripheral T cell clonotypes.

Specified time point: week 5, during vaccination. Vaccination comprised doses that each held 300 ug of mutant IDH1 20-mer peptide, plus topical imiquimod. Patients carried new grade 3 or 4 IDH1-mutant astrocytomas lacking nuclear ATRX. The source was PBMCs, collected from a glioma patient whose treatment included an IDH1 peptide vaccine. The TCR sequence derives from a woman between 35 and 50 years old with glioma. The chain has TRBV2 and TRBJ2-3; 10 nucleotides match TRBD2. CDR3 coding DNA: TGTGCCAGCAGGGAAGGGTGGACTAGCGGAAGCACAGATACGCAGTATTTT. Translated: CASREGWTSGSTDTQYF.